The 20 T cell receptor beta chains in this list originate from one sample, sequenced in a study of regulatory T cells in long-lasting Graves disease. HTBI primers from iRepertoire and Arm-PCR of CDR3 regions yielded the TCR beta libraries. TCRdb ran MiXCR on the multiplex PCR reads and lists one entry per CDR3 protein. Among hundreds of thousands of distinct CDR3 sequences listed, around 30% were seen once. This sample's time point: persistent/refractory GD, antithyroid drugs over 5 years with positive TRAb. After RNA was extracted from PBMCs, the TCR library was made from it. Sequencing was performed on peripheral blood mononuclear cells (PBMCs), taken when the disease was refractory, from a patient treated with antithyroid drugs. These receptors were collected from a female donor with Graves disease.

The chain is built from TRBV20-1 and TRBJ2-7; 8 nucleotides agree with TRBD2. V trimming: 6 bases; J trimming: 2 bases; junction bases outside the gene matches: 9. Germline loops: CDR1 DFQATT, CDR2 SNEGSKA (reference sequence). The CDR3 spans 14 residues. CDR3 bases: TGCAGTGCCAAAACCGGGACTAGACCCTACGAGCAGTACTTC. Translated: CSAKTGTRPYEQYF.

This clonotype was seen only a few times. The chain has TRBV30 and TRBJ1-1, with TRBD1 matching over 7 bases. This CDR3 spans 14 amino acids. Germline CDR1 is GTSNPN and CDR2 is SVGIG (reference sequence). The ends lost 3 bases at V and 4 bases at J; junction bases unmatched: 8. CDR3 DNA: TGTGCCTGGAGCCGGGCAGGGGGTGCCACTGAAGCTTTCTTT. Its protein is CAWSRAGGATEAFF.

This clonotype has just a few counts. The rearrangement links TRBV15 to TRBJ2-5; D not certain. The germline V and J ends were trimmed by 1 base and 2 bases, with 11 bases remaining between them. CDR1 and CDR2 from the germline V gene are LNHNV and YYDKDF (reference sequence). The CDR3 totals 15 residues. The CDR3 region has the DNA TGTGCCACCAGCAGAGGCATGGCACAACAAGAGACCCAGTACTTC. Translating it yields CATSRGMAQQETQYF.

This chain links TRBV14 with TRBJ1-2, with a possible D match to TRBD1 (5 bases). V dropped 3 bases and J dropped 0 bases, with 14 bases sitting between them. The CDR3 covers 16 residues. Looked up from germline, CDR1 is SGHDN and CDR2 is FVKESK. CDR3 protein: CASSQTAGRTNYGYTF. The CDR3 bases are TGTGCCAGCAGCCAGACCGCGGGACGGACTAACTATGGCTACACCTTC.

The table lists this clonotype with a few counts. At one end, the junction sequence differs from germline, possibly due to a read error. The chain has TRBV11-2 and TRBJ2-2; D is possibly TRBD2 (5 bases). This CDR3 region has 15 residues. The germline gives CDR1 SGHAT, CDR2 FQNNGV. The DNA for the CDR3 is TGTGCCAGCAGGCCCCGGCCCGGGAACGCCGGGGAGCTGTTTTTT. Encoded protein: CASRPRPGNAGELFF. The full variable domain, rest sourced from reference TRBV11-2 and TRBJ2-2, is EAGVAQSPRYKIIEKRQSVAFWCNPISGHATLYWYQQILGQGPKLLIQFQNNGVVDDSQLPKDRFSAERLKGVDSTLKIQPAKLEDSAVYLCASRPRPGNAGELFFGEGSRLTVL.

On this clonotype: With a much larger clone just one base away, this may be a read error. The V call is TRBV7-3, the J call TRBJ2-5; no clear D gene. V was trimmed by 5 bases and J by 1 base, leaving 8 bases between them. Germline lookup yields CDR1 SGHTA and CDR2 FQGTGA. The CDR3 spans 13 residues. CDR3 loop: CASSRRAQETQYF. CDR3 sequence (DNA): TGTGCCAGCAGCCGCCGGGCCCAAGAGACCCAGTACTTC.

The rearrangement joins TRBV10-2 to TRBJ2-7; D ambiguous. Germline V gene lookup returns CDR1 WSHSY and CDR2 SAAADI. CDR3 length: 12 residues. Trimming shortened V by 10 bases and J by 0 bases, and 10 bases separated the two germline ends. CDR3 in amino acids: CATGPSSYEQYF. Written as DNA, the CDR3 is TGCGCCACAGGACCGAGCTCCTACGAGCAGTACTTC.

The chain combines TRBV12-3 or TRBV12-4 with TRBJ1-2; D unresolved. CDR3 length: 16 residues. The V end was cut by 6 bases, the J end by 3 bases, with 20 bases between. The CDR3 nucleotides are TGTGCCAGCAGCTCCGCGCCGCATAACTGGGACTATGGCTACACCTTC. Translation gives CASSSAPHNWDYGYTF.

The V and J genes are TRBV20-1 and TRBJ2-7, with D hard to call. The CDR3 runs to 11 residues. CDR1 and CDR2 (germline): DFQATT, SNEGSKA (reference sequence). V lost 3 bases, J lost 3 bases, and 6 bases lay in between. The CDR3 reads CSASPDYEQYF. The CDR3 DNA sequence: TGCAGTGCTAGCCCTGACTACGAGCAGTACTTC.

CDR3 DNA: TGCGCCAGCAGCCCACGAGGGGGACGCGAACGGGAGAACACTGAAGCTTTCTTT. This gives the protein CASSPRGGRERENTEAFF. The chain has TRBV5-1 and TRBJ1-1, with D perhaps matching TRBD1 (6 bases). V gave up 4 bases and J gave up 1 base, with 23 bases separating them. CDR1 is SGHRS, CDR2 YFSETQ, per germline. This CDR3 has 18 residues.

This clonotype was recorded many times. This chain links TRBV20-1 with TRBJ1-2; 7 bases agree with TRBD1. There are 15 residues in the CDR3. Germline V lookup: CDR1 DFQATT, CDR2 SNEGSKA (reference sequence). Germline trimming cut 3 bases from V and 2 bases from J; bases unmatched to any gene: 9. The CDR3 sequence is CSASGDRVLNYGYTF. DNA for the CDR3: TGCAGTGCTAGTGGTGACAGGGTATTAAACTATGGCTACACCTTC.

The V call is TRBV20-1, the J call TRBJ2-7, with TRBD2 matching over 8 bases. Germline CDR1 reads DFQATT; CDR2 reads SNEGSKA (reference sequence). This CDR3 spans 15 amino acids. The V gene end was trimmed by 0 bases and the J gene end by 4 bases; junction bases not matched to a gene: 8. CDR3 sequence reads: CSARDYREGRYEQYF. The DNA for the CDR3 is TGCAGTGCTAGAGATTACCGGGAGGGCCGGTACGAGCAGTACTTC.

This clonotype was seen more than once but under ten times. The chain carries TRBV20-1 and TRBJ2-7; D is possibly TRBD2 (6 bases). The CDR3 has 12 residues. CDR1 and CDR2 (germline): DFQATT, SNEGSKA (reference sequence). Deletions cut 0 bases from V and 9 bases from J, with 12 bases between. CDR3: CSARERPGLQYF. In DNA form, the CDR3 reads TGCAGTGCTAGAGAACGTCCGGGACTGCAGTACTTC.

The V gene is TRBV12-5, the J gene TRBJ2-7, with TRBD1 matching 7 bases. Germline values: CDR1 LGHNT, CDR2 FRNRAP. This CDR3 is 15 amino acids long. The V and J ends lost 1 base and 1 base, in that order; junction bases with no gene match: 4. DNA of the CDR3: TGTGCTAGTGGTTTGGGAGGGACAGTTTCCTACGAGCAGTACTTC. Its protein is CASGLGGTVSYEQYF.

Remarks on this clonotype: This may be a read error, as it is one base from a much larger clone. This chain uses TRBV6-2 or TRBV6-3 with TRBJ1-1; D not certain. Per the germline V gene, CDR1 is MNHEY and CDR2 is SVGEGT. V lost 4 bases, J lost 5 bases, and 5 bases lay in between. The CDR3 runs to 11 residues. The CDR3 is CASSWETEAFF. The CDR3 DNA follows: TGTGCCAGCAGTTGGGAGACTGAAGCTTTCTTT.

This clonotype was picked up a small number of times. The chain employs TRBV7-2 and TRBJ1-2, with D tentatively TRBD1 (6 bases). This CDR3 contains 13 residues. Trimming removed 7 bases at V and 4 bases at J, with 13 bases between. Germline CDR1 SGHTA, CDR2 FQGNSA. The CDR3 nucleotides read TGTGCCAGCACCGAACAGGGTCCCTATGGCTACACCTTC. This codes for CASTEQGPYGYTF.

The chain couples TRBV7-9 to TRBJ1-1, with D possibly TRBD1 on 5 matching bases. The ends were cut back, 7 bases at V and 5 bases at J, with 29 bases in the middle. The germline V gene encodes CDR1 SEHNR and CDR2 FQNEAQ (reference sequence). CDR3 length: 18 residues. CDR3 DNA: TGTGCCAGCATCCCCAACCCGCCGGACATGGGTGGGCGGACTGAAGCTTTCTTT. Protein sequence: CASIPNPPDMGGRTEAFF.

The chain employs TRBV5-4 and TRBJ1-1, with D perhaps TRBD1 (5 bases). Germline CDR1 is SGHNT and CDR2 is YYREEE (reference sequence). The length of the CDR3 is 15 residues. V lost 5 bases to trimming and J lost 0 bases, with 14 bases between them. The CDR3 DNA follows: TGTGCCAGCAGTCCGGCCGGGACTGTGAACACTGAAGCTTTCTTT. Its translation: CASSPAGTVNTEAFF.

The V gene is TRBV2, the J gene TRBJ2-3; the D gene is possibly TRBD1 (5 bases). Trimming left V 6 bases short and J 2 bases short, with 15 bases between. The length of the CDR3 is 15 residues. Germline CDR1 reads SNHLY; CDR2 reads FYNNEI. The CDR3 is CASSEQTVLTDTQYF. CDR3 nucleotides: TGTGCCAGCAGCGAACAGACAGTGCTCACAGATACGCAGTATTTT.

This clonotype was detected a few times. The chain employs TRBV2 and TRBJ2-2; D perhaps matches TRBD2 (6 bases). Between the trimmed V and J ends, which lost 6 bases and 6 bases, there was a span of 17 bases. The germline CDR1 and CDR2 sequences are SNHLY and FYNNEI. The CDR3 has 15 amino acids. Here the CDR3 reads CASSRDSRYAGELFF. CDR3 bases: TGTGCCAGCAGCAGGGACTCCCGTTATGCCGGGGAGCTGTTTTTT. Variable domain in full (rest from reference TRBV2 and TRBJ2-2): EPEVTQTPSHQVTQMGQEVILRCVPISNHLYFYWYRQILGQKVEFLVSFYNNEISEKSEIFDDQFSVERPDGSNFTLKIRSTKLEDSAMYFCASSRDSRYAGELFFGEGSRLTVL.